These 30 T cell receptor beta chains were sequenced from one sample in a study of blood T cell repertoires in COVID-19. Assay used: immunoSEQ multiplex PCR; TCRdb lists only in-frame clones, some missing. The table has 55,000 to 70,000 clones, roughly 92% seen once. Sequenced sample: peripheral blood. The receptor source for this set is a human donor in a cohort sampled during active COVID-19.

V gene TRBV27 combines with J gene TRBJ1-2; D perhaps matches TRBD1 (6 bases). Trimming shortened V by 0 bases and J by 3 bases, and 11 bases separated the two germline ends. Germline V CDR1 and CDR2: MNHEY, SMNVEV (reference sequence). CDR3 length: 15 amino acids. The CDR3 bases are TGTGCCAGCAGTTTATCCCCCCGGACAGACTATGGCTACACCTTC. This sequence encodes CASSLSPRTDYGYTF.

J is TRBJ1-2 and V is TRBV5-6; tentatively, D is TRBD1 (6 bases). CDR3 length equals 15 residues. Per the germline V gene, CDR1 is SGHDT and CDR2 is YYEEEE. The V and J ends lost 0 bases and 0 bases respectively, with 9 bases between them. The CDR3 region has the DNA TGTGCCAGCAGCTTGGCCAGGGGAACTAACTATGGCTACACCTTC. Its protein is CASSLARGTNYGYTF.

This chain uses TRBV5-5 with TRBJ1-1; TRBD1 matches at 7 bases. The J segment lost 1 base and the V segment lost 5 bases, leaving 5 bases of the junction unmatched. Germline CDR1 and CDR2: SGHKS and YYEKEE (reference sequence). The CDR3 has 14 residues. The CDR3 reads CASRWGQQNTEAFF. CDR3 nucleotide sequence: TGTGCCAGCAGATGGGGACAGCAGAACACTGAAGCTTTCTTT. Variable domain in full (rest from reference TRBV5-5 and TRBJ1-1): DAGVTQSPTHLIKTRGQQVTLRCSPISGHKSVSWYQQVLGQGPQFIFQYYEKEERGRGNFPDRFSARQFPNYSSELNVNALLLGDSALYLCASRWGQQNTEAFFGQGTRLTVV.

V gene TRBV5-8 combines with J gene TRBJ2-7, with 10 bases identical to TRBD2. Losses at the gene ends were 4 bases for V and 2 bases for J; bases not matched to a gene: 15. This CDR3 region has 18 residues. Germline lookup yields CDR1 SGHTS and CDR2 YDEGEE. This chain's CDR3 is CASSNGGTSDPKPYEQYF. In nucleotides, the CDR3 is TGTGCCAGCAGCAACGGGGGGACTAGCGATCCAAAACCCTACGAGCAGTACTTC.

This sequence joins TRBV28 and TRBJ2-2; 8 bases align to TRBD1. This CDR3 region has 16 residues. The V segment lost 4 bases and the J segment 5 bases; nucleotides outside the gene matches: 9. Germline V CDR1 and CDR2: MDHEN, SYDVKM. CDR3 sequence reads: CASSSDRDRWTGELFF. In nucleotides, the CDR3 is TGTGCCAGCAGTTCGGACAGGGATCGATGGACCGGGGAGCTGTTTTTT.

V usage is TRBV11-2 and J usage is TRBJ2-3, with TRBD2 as a possible D gene (6 bases). This CDR3 spans 17 amino acids. V gave up 0 bases and J gave up 4 bases, with 17 bases separating them. Germline CDR1 reads SGHAT; CDR2 reads FQNNGV. For the CDR3, the DNA is TGTGCCAGCAGCTTAGATTATGGGGGGTGGGTCCCAGATACGCAGTATTTT. This sequence encodes CASSLDYGGWVPDTQYF.

The rearrangement joins TRBV3-1 (or the pseudogene TRBV3-2) to TRBJ2-2; D is perhaps TRBD1 (6 bases). Trimming pared 3 bases from V and 0 bases from J, leaving 14 bases between. Germline V gene sequence: CDR1 LGHDT, CDR2 YNNKEL (reference sequence). The CDR3 runs to 17 residues. CDR3 sequence reads: CASSHTTGRTNTGELFF. Written as DNA, the CDR3 is TGTGCCAGCAGCCATACTACAGGGCGCACGAACACCGGGGAGCTGTTTTTT.

This rearrangement joins TRBV2 to TRBJ2-3; TRBD1 matches 8 bases. This CDR3 spans 14 amino acids. V gave up 4 bases and J gave up 3 bases; unmatched junction bases: 3. Germline values: CDR1 SNHLY, CDR2 FYNNEI. CDR3 in DNA: TGTGCCAGCAGTGTTGACAGGGGAACAGATACGCAGTATTTT. The encoded protein is CASSVDRGTDTQYF.

This rearrangement joins TRBV6-5 to TRBJ2-7, with a weak D call TRBD1 (6 bases). The germline CDR1 and CDR2 sequences are MNHEY and SVGAGI. The CDR3 is 14 amino acids. The V gene lost 4 bases and the J gene lost 0 bases, with 10 bases spanning the gap. The CDR3 DNA is TGTGCCAGCAGTTTGAACAGGGCCTCCTACGAGCAGTACTTC. This gives the protein CASSLNRASYEQYF.

The chain has TRBV4-3 and TRBJ2-1, with D unclear. Germline values: CDR1 LGHNA, CDR2 YSLEER. V was clipped by 3 bases and J by 6 bases, with 9 bases between them. The CDR3 is 13 amino acids. The CDR3 spells CASSQNSFNEQFF. Written as DNA, the CDR3 is TGCGCCAGCAGCCAGAACAGTTTCAATGAGCAGTTCTTC.

The chain has TRBV18 and TRBJ1-5; perhaps TRBD1 as D (5 bases). Germline lookup yields CDR1 KGHSH and CDR2 LQKENI. V dropped 1 base and J dropped 4 bases, with 5 bases sitting between them. This CDR3 has 13 residues. CDR3 in amino acids: CASSPQGNQPQHF. The DNA of the CDR3 is TGTGCCAGCTCACCACAGGGGAATCAGCCCCAGCATTTT. The full variable domain, its missing parts supplied by reference TRBV18 and TRBJ1-5, is NAGVMQNPRHLVRRRGQEARLRCSPMKGHSHVYWYRQLPEEGLKFMVYLQKENIIDESGMPKERFSAEFPKEGPSILRIQQVVRGDSAAYFCASSPQGNQPQHFGDGTRLSIL.

The chain employs TRBV9 and TRBJ1-1, with 9 bases that match TRBD1. CDR3 length equals 15 residues. V lost 4 bases and J lost 5; bases outside the gene matches: 9. Germline V gives CDR1 SGDLS, CDR2 YYNGEE. The CDR3, as DNA: TGTGCCAGCAGCTCCCTGGGACAGGGTCAGACTGAAGCTTTCTTT. Translation gives CASSSLGQGQTEAFF.

This chain joins TRBV5-1 and TRBJ2-7; tentative D call: TRBD2 (6 bases). The CDR3 runs 15 residues. Per the germline V gene, CDR1 is SGHRS and CDR2 is YFSETQ. Trimming pared 0 bases from V and 3 bases from J, leaving 13 bases between. CDR3 in amino acids: CASSLAAGMGYEQYF. CDR3 in DNA: TGCGCCAGCAGCTTGGCCGCGGGAATGGGCTACGAGCAGTACTTC. Filled out from reference TRBV5-1 and TRBJ2-7, the complete variable domain reads KAGVTQTPRYLIKTRGQQVTLSCSPISGHRSVSWYQQTPGQGLQFLFEYFSETQRNKGNFPGRFSGRQFSNSRSEMNVSTLELGDSALYLCASSLAAGMGYEQYFGPGTRLTVT.

The chain links TRBV6-6 to TRBJ2-7, with 9 bases matching TRBD1. Germline V gene sequence: CDR1 MNHNY, CDR2 SVGAGI (reference sequence). Trimming took 5 bases from V and 2 from J; bases not matched to a gene: 1. The CDR3 spans 13 residues. The CDR3 DNA sequence: TGTGCCAGCAGTGGACAGGGGCCCTACGAGCAGTACTTC. Translated, it gives CASSGQGPYEQYF.

This clone showed up just once. The genes are TRBV19 and TRBJ2-2; 12 nucleotides agree with TRBD1. Germline CDR1 and CDR2: LNHDA and SQIVND (reference sequence). The CDR3 spans 14 residues. V shed 6 bases, J shed 9 bases, and the junction held 5 bases outside the gene matches. CDR3 sequence: CASSRDRGRRELFF. The CDR3 nucleotides are TGTGCCAGTAGCCGGGACAGGGGGCGCCGGGAGCTGTTTTTT.

The count of this clone is one. The gene calls are TRBV20-1 and TRBJ2-7, with 14 bases identical to TRBD2. The CDR3 loop spans 15 amino acids. The germline gives CDR1 DFQATT, CDR2 SNEGSKA (reference sequence). The V segment lost 3 bases and the J segment 2 bases; nucleotides outside the gene matches: 3. CDR3 nucleotides: TGCAGTGCTAGTGGGACTAGCGGGGGTGCCTACGAGCAGTACTTC. It is translated as CSASGTSGGAYEQYF.

The chain has TRBV19 and TRBJ1-6; the D gene is possibly TRBD1 (6 bases). V was trimmed by 3 bases and J by 11 bases, leaving 17 bases between them. Germline V CDR1 and CDR2: LNHDA, SQIVND (reference sequence). The CDR3 sequence is 15 residues long. CDR3 in amino acids: CASSIKTGGLTPLHF. The CDR3 DNA is TGTGCCAGTAGTATCAAGACGGGGGGCCTAACACCCCTCCACTTT. The variable domain in full, completed from reference TRBV19 and TRBJ1-6, reads DGGITQSPKYLFRKEGQNVTLSCEQNLNHDAMYWYRQDPGQGLRLIYYSQIVNDFQKGDIAEGYSVSREKKESFPLTVTSAQKNPTAFYLCASSIKTGGLTPLHFGNGTRLTVT.

CDR3: CASSLTGGGNGELFF. The CDR3 DNA follows: TGTGCCAGCAGCCTGACAGGGGGAGGGAACGGGGAGCTGTTTTTT. This chain joins TRBV3-1 (or the pseudogene TRBV3-2) and TRBJ2-2, with TRBD1 identical over 9 bases. V was clipped by 4 bases and J by 7 bases; unmatched bases: 7. The V gene's germline CDR1 is LGHDT and CDR2 YNNKEL (reference sequence). The CDR3 has 15 amino acids.

The rearrangement links TRBV7-9 to TRBJ1-2; 7 bases are a match to TRBD1. The CDR3 spans 13 residues. The germline V gene encodes CDR1 SEHNR and CDR2 FQNEAQ (reference sequence). V lost 5 bases and J lost 2; bases outside the gene matches: 2. DNA of the CDR3: TGTGCCAGCAGCCCACAGGGGAACTATGGCTACACCTTC. Amino acid sequence: CASSPQGNYGYTF.

This clone was counted between two and nine times. V usage is TRBV3-1 (or the pseudogene TRBV3-2) and J usage is TRBJ1-3; D call uncertain. CDR3 size: 16 residues. CDR1 and CDR2 (germline): LGHDT, YNNKEL (reference sequence). The V end was cut by 0 bases, the J end by 6 bases, with 15 bases between. The DNA for the CDR3 is TGTGCCAGCAGCCAAGAACTATCTGGCAGCTCAAACACCATATATTTT. This translates into CASSQELSGSSNTIYF.

The count of this clone is one. The chain recombines TRBV5-1 with TRBJ2-7; a possible D gene is TRBD1 (5 bases). Germline CDR1 is SGHRS and CDR2 is YFSETQ. Trimming cost V 2 bases and J 5 bases, with 14 bases left between them. CDR3 length equals 14 residues. In DNA, the CDR3 is TGCGCCAGCAGCTTCTGGCAGGGTAACGACGAGCAGTACTTC. Translation: CASSFWQGNDEQYF.

The chain employs TRBV7-2 and TRBJ1-5; TRBD1 agrees at 8 bases. The CDR3 loop spans 14 amino acids. V lost 5 bases, J lost 4 bases, and 4 bases stayed unmatched. Germline V gene data show CDR1 as SGHTA and CDR2 as FQGNSA. The CDR3 region has the DNA TGTGCCAGCAGCGGACGGACAGGGAATCAGCCCCAGCATTTT. Translation gives CASSGRTGNQPQHF.

The V gene is TRBV11-2, the J gene TRBJ2-5; TRBD1 might be the D (6 bases). V was trimmed by 1 base and J by 7 bases, leaving 10 bases between them. This CDR3 is 13 amino acids long. Germline V lookup: CDR1 SGHAT, CDR2 FQNNGV. The CDR3, as DNA: TGTGCCAGCAGCTTAGTGGGGGCAGGGACCCAGTACTTC. Amino acid sequence: CASSLVGAGTQYF.

The V call is TRBV3-1 (or the pseudogene TRBV3-2), the J call TRBJ1-2; the D is unclear. V lost 0 bases and J lost 7, with 12 bases in between. The germline V gene encodes CDR1 LGHDT and CDR2 YNNKEL (reference sequence). This CDR3 is built from 14 residues. Here the CDR3 reads CASSQDSSPGGYTF. DNA of the CDR3: TGTGCCAGCAGCCAAGATAGCTCTCCGGGTGGCTACACCTTC.

The chain employs TRBV23-1 and TRBJ1-1; D is ambiguous. TRBV23-1 is flagged as an ORF with uncertain function. The CDR3 totals 14 residues. V was clipped by 6 bases and J by 3 bases, with 14 bases between them. CDR3 DNA sequence: TGCGCCAGCAGCCCCCGTGGTGGAGACACTGAAGCTTTCTTT. It is translated as CASSPRGGDTEAFF.

This chain joins TRBV18 and TRBJ1-3, with D possibly TRBD1 on 6 matching bases. With 2 bases removed from V and 0 bases from J, the gap between germline ends came to 11 bases. The CDR3 sequence is 16 residues long. The germline gives CDR1 KGHSH, CDR2 LQKENI. The chain's CDR3 is CASSPLGRGSGNTIYF. The CDR3 coding sequence is TGTGCCAGCTCACCATTAGGCAGGGGCTCTGGAAACACCATATATTTT.

The chain employs TRBV28 and TRBJ2-6; D not resolved. Germline V gene sequence: CDR1 MDHEN, CDR2 SYDVKM. The CDR3 sequence is 13 residues long. V lost 7 bases and J lost 4, with 8 bases in between. CDR3 DNA: TGTGCCAGCACACTTTCCGGGGCCAACGTCCTGACTTTC. Its translation is CASTLSGANVLTF.

The chain links TRBV7-2 to TRBJ2-3; a weak D match, TRBD1 (6 bases). V was trimmed by 5 bases and J by 1 base, leaving 10 bases between them. The CDR3 has 14 amino acids. Germline V gene data show CDR1 as SGHTA and CDR2 as FQGNSA. This chain's CDR3 is CASSNRQGTDTQYF. DNA for the CDR3: TGTGCCAGCAGCAACCGACAGGGCACAGATACGCAGTATTTT. Supplemented by reference TRBV7-2 and TRBJ2-3, the full variable domain reads GAGVSQSPSNKVTEKGKDVELRCDPISGHTALYWYRQSLGQGLEFLIYFQGNSAPDKSGLPSDRFSAERTGGSVSTLTIQRTQQEDSAVYLCASSNRQGTDTQYFGPGTRLTVL.

This clone was seen just once. This sequence joins TRBV10-3 and TRBJ1-2, with 7 bases that match TRBD1. This CDR3 has 16 residues. Germline V gene lookup returns CDR1 ENHRY and CDR2 SYGVKD. Unmatched junction bases numbered 9, after V lost 0 bases and J lost 5 bases. The CDR3 nucleotides read TGTGCCATCAGTGAGTCGGAGGGGGCAGAGAGGTATGGCTACACCTTC. Residues: CAISESEGAERYGYTF.

V gene TRBV7-9 combines with J gene TRBJ2-7; TRBD2 agrees at 7 bases. The V and J ends lost 5 bases and 3 bases, in that order; junction bases with no gene match: 7. The V gene's germline CDR1 is SEHNR and CDR2 FQNEAQ (reference sequence). The CDR3 has 14 amino acids. The chain's CDR3 is CASSLREVYYEQYF. The CDR3 DNA follows: TGTGCCAGCAGCCTCCGGGAGGTCTACTACGAGCAGTACTTC. The variable domain in full, completed from reference TRBV7-9 and TRBJ2-7, reads DTGVSQNPRHKITKRGQNVTFRCDPISEHNRLYWYRQTLGQGPEFLTYFQNEAQLEKSRLLSDRFSAERPKGSFSTLEIQRTEQGDSAMYLCASSLREVYYEQYFGPGTRLTVT.